This note documents a single T cell receptor (beta chain) sequence. Its specificity is unknown. Repertoires were generated with immunoSEQ multiplex PCR, while TCRdb's copy carries only in-frame clones and drops some. The table records approximately 37,000 clones, roughly 78% of them present only once. This entry belongs to a study of PD-1 blockade in classical Hodgkin lymphoma. The study's findings and limits: Patients newly diagnosed and complete responders had comparable baseline diversity. Reports described newly diagnosed patients as having lower baseline TCR diversity than healthy donors. Undefined causes, possibly disease activity or prior therapy, underlie the repertoire differences.

The junction had 11 bases not matched to a gene; V was cut back by 0 bases and J by 2 bases. The CDR3 consists of 18 residues. Germline-derived CDR1 and CDR2 are SGHRS and YFSETQ. There was relapse after autologous stem cell transplantation in every patient, and there was variation in brentuximab vedotin exposure. Relapsed/refractory classical Hodgkin lymphoma patients had complete, partial or progressive responses. This chain uses TRBV5-1 with TRBJ2-5; 9 bases agree with TRBD2. The source of this sequence is a human donor with classical Hodgkin lymphoma. The sample in question was peripheral blood mononuclear cells (PBMCs), obtained at baseline. The CDR3 sequence is CASSLEGPASGDQETQYF. DNA for the CDR3: TGCGCCAGCAGCTTGGAGGGCCCGGCTAGCGGGGATCAAGAGACCCAGTACTTC.